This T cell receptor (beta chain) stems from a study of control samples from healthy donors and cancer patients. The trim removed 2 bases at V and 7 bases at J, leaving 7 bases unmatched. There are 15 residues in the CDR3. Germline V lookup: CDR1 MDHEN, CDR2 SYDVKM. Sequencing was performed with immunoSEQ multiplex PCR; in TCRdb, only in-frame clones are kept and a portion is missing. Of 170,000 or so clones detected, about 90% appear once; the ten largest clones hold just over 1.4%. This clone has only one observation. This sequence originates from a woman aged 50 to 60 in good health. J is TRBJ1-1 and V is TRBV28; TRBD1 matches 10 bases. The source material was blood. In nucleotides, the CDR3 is TGTGCCAGCAGTTTACCCTCGACAGGGGGCATTGAAGCTTTCTTT. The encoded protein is CASSLPSTGGIEAFF.